These 11 T cell receptor beta chains were all obtained from the same sample, sequenced in a study of shared clonotypes between healthy human individuals. Only in-frame clones appear in the TCRdb table, and some are missing; sequencing was by immunoSEQ multiplex PCR. This table has 400,000 to 600,000 clones, approximately 95% appearing once. Material: naive CD4+ T cells sorted from blood. As for subset: CD45RA+ positively selected. The receptors derive from a woman aged 25-40 years in good health.

The CDR3 DNA sequence: TGTGCCAGCAGCACGGGACAGGGGACAGATACGCAGTATTTT. This codes for CASSTGQGTDTQYF. V and J are TRBV7-9 and TRBJ2-3; 10 nucleotides match TRBD1. The CDR3 has 14 amino acids. V lost 5 bases to trimming and J lost 3 bases; unmatched junction nucleotides: 2. Per the germline V gene, CDR1 is SEHNR and CDR2 is FQNEAQ (reference sequence).

This clone was observed once. The chain employs TRBV5-1 and TRBJ1-2; no firm D call. CDR1 and CDR2 (germline): SGHRS, YFSETQ. Trimming took off 0 bases at V and 3 bases at J, with 6 bases between the two ends. The CDR3 is 13 amino acids. CDR3 nucleotide sequence: TGCGCCAGCAGCTTGGCTCCGGACTATGGCTACACCTTC. It specifies CASSLAPDYGYTF.

On this clone itself: The sample holds other DNA sequences that translate to the same CDR3. The rearrangement uses TRBV5-1 and TRBJ1-3, with D hard to call. Trimming took 0 bases from V and 0 from J, leaving 7 bases between them. Germline V gene lookup returns CDR1 SGHRS and CDR2 YFSETQ. The CDR3 extends over 15 amino acids. Written as DNA, the CDR3 is TGCGCCAGCAGCTTGGGGACGGTCTCTGGAAACACCATATATTTT. Translating gives CASSLGTVSGNTIYF.

This clone was seen a handful of times. The chain links TRBV29-1 to TRBJ2-7; D not resolved. V was clipped by 4 bases and J by 1 base, with 14 bases between them. The germline gives CDR1 SQVTM, CDR2 ANQGSEA. The CDR3 spans 14 residues. Here the CDR3 reads CSVAGTRPSYEQYF. For the CDR3, the DNA is TGCAGCGTTGCTGGCACCAGGCCTTCCTACGAGCAGTACTTC.

V gene TRBV21-1 combines with J gene TRBJ2-3; TRBD1, the D gene given by the table, was not confirmed from the DNA. TRBV21-1 is designated a pseudogene. The CDR3 has 18 amino acids. The CDR3 DNA reads TGTGCCAGCAGCAAAGCGGAAGGCAGGGAATTGGTTACAGATACGCAGTATTTT. It encodes CASSKAEGRELVTDTQYF.

The rearrangement uses TRBV27 and TRBJ2-1; 9 bases align to TRBD2. Germline V gene sequence: CDR1 MNHEY, CDR2 SMNVEV (reference sequence). The length of the CDR3 is 15 residues. Trimming at V came to 3 bases and at J to 8 bases, leaving 8 bases not matched to a gene. The CDR3 nucleotides are TGTGCCAGCAGTTTCTCTAGCGGGGCATTTCATGAGCAGTTCTTC. Protein: CASSFSSGAFHEQFF.

For this clone: Within the sample, other DNA sequences also encode this same CDR3. V usage is TRBV7-2 and J usage is TRBJ2-7, with 7 bases lining up with TRBD1. Germline V gene lookup returns CDR1 SGHTA and CDR2 FQGNSA. V shed 1 base and J 2 bases; nucleotides not matched to a gene: 2. The CDR3 is 14 residues long. CDR3 protein: CASSLGTGTYEQYF. The CDR3 DNA sequence: TGTGCCAGCAGCTTAGGGACAGGTACCTACGAGCAGTACTTC.

This chain uses TRBV19 with TRBJ2-7; D call uncertain. V shed 6 bases and J shed 0 bases, with 15 bases lying between them. Germline CDR1 reads LNHDA; CDR2 reads SQIVND (reference sequence). The CDR3 has 15 amino acids. CDR3 coding DNA: TGTGCCAGTAGATTGGGTGCTGGGTTCTCCTACGAGCAGTACTTC. As protein: CASRLGAGFSYEQYF.

This clone showed up just a few times. The chain carries TRBV6-5 and TRBJ1-2; perhaps TRBD1 as D (6 bases). Trimming pared 6 bases from V and 3 bases from J, leaving 11 bases between. The CDR3 loop spans 13 amino acids. CDR1 MNHEY and CDR2 SVGAGI come from the germline V gene. The CDR3 nucleotides read TGTGCCAGCAGCCAGGGACACCACTATGGCTACACCTTC. It is translated as CASSQGHHYGYTF.

The rearrangement joins TRBV27 to TRBJ1-5; the match to TRBD1 covers 7 bases. Trimming at V came to 5 bases and at J to 15 bases, leaving 22 bases not matched to a gene. Germline V gene data show CDR1 as MNHEY and CDR2 as SMNVEV (reference sequence). CDR3 size: 16 residues. The CDR3 sequence is CASSPSDIRGLLRWHF. The DNA for the CDR3 is TGTGCCAGCAGTCCCTCCGACATAAGGGGGCTCCTCCGGTGGCATTTT.

The rearrangement links TRBV5-1 to TRBJ2-7; 8 positions match TRBD2. The ends lost 1 base at V and 6 bases at J; junction bases unmatched: 9. CDR3 size: 15 residues. Per the germline V gene, CDR1 is SGHRS and CDR2 is YFSETQ. Here the CDR3 reads CASSLLGLEMVEQYF. The CDR3, as DNA: TGCGCCAGCAGCTTGTTGGGACTAGAAATGGTCGAGCAGTACTTC.